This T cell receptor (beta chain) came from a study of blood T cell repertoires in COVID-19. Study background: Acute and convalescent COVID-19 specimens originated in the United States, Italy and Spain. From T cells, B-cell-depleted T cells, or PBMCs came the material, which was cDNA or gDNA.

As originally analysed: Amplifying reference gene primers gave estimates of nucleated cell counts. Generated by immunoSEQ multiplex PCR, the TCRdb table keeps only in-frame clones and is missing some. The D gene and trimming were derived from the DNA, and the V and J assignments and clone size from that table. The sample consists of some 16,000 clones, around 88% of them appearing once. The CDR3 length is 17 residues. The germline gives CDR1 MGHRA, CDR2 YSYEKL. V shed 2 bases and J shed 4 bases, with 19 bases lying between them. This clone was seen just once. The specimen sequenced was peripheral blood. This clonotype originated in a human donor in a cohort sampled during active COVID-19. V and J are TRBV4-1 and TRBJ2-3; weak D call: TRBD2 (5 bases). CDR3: CASSQPSRVTRADTQYF. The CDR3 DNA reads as TGCGCCAGCAGCCAACCCTCGAGGGTGACTCGAGCAGATACGCAGTATTTT.